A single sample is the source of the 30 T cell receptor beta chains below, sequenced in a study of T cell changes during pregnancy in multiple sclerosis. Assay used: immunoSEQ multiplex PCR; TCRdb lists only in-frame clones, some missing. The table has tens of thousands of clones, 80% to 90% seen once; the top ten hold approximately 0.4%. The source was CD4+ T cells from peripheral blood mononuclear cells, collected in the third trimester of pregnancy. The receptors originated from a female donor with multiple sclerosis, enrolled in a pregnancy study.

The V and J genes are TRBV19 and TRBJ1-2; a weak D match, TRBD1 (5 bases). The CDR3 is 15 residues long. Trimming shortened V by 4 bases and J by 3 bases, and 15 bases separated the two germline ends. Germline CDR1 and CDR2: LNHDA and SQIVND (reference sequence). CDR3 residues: CASSRVGTRDYGYTF. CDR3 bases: TGTGCCAGTAGTAGGGTAGGGACTCGGGACTATGGCTACACCTTC.

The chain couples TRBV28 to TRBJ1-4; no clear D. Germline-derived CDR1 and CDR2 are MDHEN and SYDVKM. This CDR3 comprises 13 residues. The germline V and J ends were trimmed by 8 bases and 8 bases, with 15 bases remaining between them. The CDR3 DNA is TGTGCCAGCCTTACCCCCGGCGGAGAAAAACTGTTTTTT. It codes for CASLTPGGEKLFF. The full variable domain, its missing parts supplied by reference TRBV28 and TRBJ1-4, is DVKVTQSSRYLVKRTGEKVFLECVQDMDHENMFWYRQDPGLGLRLIYFSYDVKMKEKGDIPEGYSVSREKKERFSLILESASTNQTSMYLCASLTPGGEKLFFGSGTQLSVL.

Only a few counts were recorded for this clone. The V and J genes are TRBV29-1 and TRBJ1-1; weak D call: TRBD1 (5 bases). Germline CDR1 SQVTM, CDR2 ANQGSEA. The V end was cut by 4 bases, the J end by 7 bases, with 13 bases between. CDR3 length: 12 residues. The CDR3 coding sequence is TGCAGCGTTGGCAGGGAAGTAAATGAAGCTTTCTTT. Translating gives CSVGREVNEAFF.

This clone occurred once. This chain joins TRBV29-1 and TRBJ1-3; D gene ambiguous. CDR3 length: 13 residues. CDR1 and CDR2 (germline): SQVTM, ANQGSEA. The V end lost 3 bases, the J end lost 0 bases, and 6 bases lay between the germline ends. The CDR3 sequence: CSVEAGSGNTIYF. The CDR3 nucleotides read TGCAGCGTTGAGGCGGGCTCTGGAAACACCATATATTTT.

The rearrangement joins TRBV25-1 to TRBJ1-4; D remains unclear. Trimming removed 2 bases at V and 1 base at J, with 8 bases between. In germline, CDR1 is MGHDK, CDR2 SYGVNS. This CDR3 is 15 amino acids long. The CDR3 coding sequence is TGTGCCAGCAGTGAAATCGGGTTAACTAATGAAAAACTGTTTTTT. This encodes CASSEIGLTNEKLFF.

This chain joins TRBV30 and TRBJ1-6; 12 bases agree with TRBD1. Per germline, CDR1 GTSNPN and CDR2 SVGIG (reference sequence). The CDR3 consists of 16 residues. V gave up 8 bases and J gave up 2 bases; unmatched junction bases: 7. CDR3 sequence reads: CARDRGPGAYNSPLHF. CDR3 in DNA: TGTGCCCGGGACAGGGGGCCAGGGGCCTATAATTCACCCCTCCACTTT.

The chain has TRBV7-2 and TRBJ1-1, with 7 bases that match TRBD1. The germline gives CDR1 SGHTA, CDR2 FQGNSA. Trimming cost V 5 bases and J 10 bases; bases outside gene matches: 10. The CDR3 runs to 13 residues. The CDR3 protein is CASSIRQGRRAFF. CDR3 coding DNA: TGTGCCAGCAGCATACGACAGGGTCGGAGAGCTTTCTTT.

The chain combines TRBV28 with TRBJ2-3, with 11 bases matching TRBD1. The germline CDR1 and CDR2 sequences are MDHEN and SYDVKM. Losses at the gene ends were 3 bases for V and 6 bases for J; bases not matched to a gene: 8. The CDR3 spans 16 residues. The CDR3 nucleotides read TGTGCCAGCAGTTTCTCCGGACAGGGGGCTTGGGATACGCAGTATTTT. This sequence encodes CASSFSGQGAWDTQYF.

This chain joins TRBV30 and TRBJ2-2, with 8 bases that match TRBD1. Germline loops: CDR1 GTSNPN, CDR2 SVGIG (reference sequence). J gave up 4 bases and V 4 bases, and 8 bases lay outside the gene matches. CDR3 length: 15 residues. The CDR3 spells CAWTRTGWATGELFF. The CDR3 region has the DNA TGTGCCTGGACCCGGACAGGGTGGGCCACCGGGGAGCTGTTTTTT.

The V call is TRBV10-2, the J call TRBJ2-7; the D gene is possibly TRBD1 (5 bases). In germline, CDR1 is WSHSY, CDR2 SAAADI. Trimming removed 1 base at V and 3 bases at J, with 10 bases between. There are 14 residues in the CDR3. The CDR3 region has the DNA TGCGCCAGCAGTGAGTGGCGACAGTACTACGAGCAGTACTTC. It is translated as CASSEWRQYYEQYF.

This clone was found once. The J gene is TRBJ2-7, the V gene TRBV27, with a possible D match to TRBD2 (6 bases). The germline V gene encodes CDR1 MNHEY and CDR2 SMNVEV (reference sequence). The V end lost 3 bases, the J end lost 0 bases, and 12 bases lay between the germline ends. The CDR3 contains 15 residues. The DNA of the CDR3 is TGTGCCAGCAGTTTCGGGACTCTTCGCTCCTACGAGCAGTACTTC. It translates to CASSFGTLRSYEQYF.

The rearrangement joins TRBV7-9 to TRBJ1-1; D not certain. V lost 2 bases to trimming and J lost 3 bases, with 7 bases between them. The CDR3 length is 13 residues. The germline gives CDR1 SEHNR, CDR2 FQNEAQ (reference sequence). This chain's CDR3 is CASSLLTDTEAFF. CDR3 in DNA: TGTGCCAGCAGCTTATTAACAGACACTGAAGCTTTCTTT. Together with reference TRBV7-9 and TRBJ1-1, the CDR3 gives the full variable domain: DTGVSQNPRHKITKRGQNVTFRCDPISEHNRLYWYRQTLGQGPEFLTYFQNEAQLEKSRLLSDRFSAERPKGSFSTLEIQRTEQGDSAMYLCASSLLTDTEAFFGQGTRLTVV.

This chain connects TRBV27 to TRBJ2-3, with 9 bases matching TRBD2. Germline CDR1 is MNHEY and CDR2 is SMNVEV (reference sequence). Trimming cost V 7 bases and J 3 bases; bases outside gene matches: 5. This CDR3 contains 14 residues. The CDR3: CASTAGGVTDTQYF. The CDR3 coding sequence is TGTGCCAGCACTGCGGGGGGGGTGACAGATACGCAGTATTTT.

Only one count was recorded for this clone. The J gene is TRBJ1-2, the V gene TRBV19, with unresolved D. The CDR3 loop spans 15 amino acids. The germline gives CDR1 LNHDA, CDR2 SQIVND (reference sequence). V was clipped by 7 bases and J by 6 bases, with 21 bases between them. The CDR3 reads CASIDRGGIVHGYTF. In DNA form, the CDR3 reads TGTGCCAGTATCGATAGAGGAGGGATAGTGCATGGCTACACCTTC.

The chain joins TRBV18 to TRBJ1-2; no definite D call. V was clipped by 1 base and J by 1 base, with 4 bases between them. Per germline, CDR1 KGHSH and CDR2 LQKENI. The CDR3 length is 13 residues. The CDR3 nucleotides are TGTGCCAGCTCACCACGGAGTAACTATGGCTACACCTTC. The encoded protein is CASSPRSNYGYTF.

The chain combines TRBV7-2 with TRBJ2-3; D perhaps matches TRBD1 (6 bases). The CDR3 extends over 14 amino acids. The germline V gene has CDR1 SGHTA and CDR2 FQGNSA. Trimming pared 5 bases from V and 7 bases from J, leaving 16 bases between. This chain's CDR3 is CASSAGASLYTQYF. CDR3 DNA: TGTGCCAGCAGCGCAGGGGCCAGCCTGTATACGCAGTATTTT.

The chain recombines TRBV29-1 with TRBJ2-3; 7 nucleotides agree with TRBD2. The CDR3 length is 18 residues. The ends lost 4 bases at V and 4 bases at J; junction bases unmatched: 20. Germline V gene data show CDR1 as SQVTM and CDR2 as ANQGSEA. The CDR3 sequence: CSVVRGLVSGKVPDTQYF. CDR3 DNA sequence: TGCAGCGTTGTGCGCGGATTGGTGAGCGGGAAAGTCCCAGATACGCAGTATTTT.

The CDR3 DNA reads as TGCGCCAGCAGCCTCCCTCGGGACACCTTATACAATGAGCAGTTCTTC. Protein product: CASSLPRDTLYNEQFF. The chain is built from TRBV5-1 and TRBJ2-1; possibly TRBD1 for D (6 bases). Trimming took 4 bases from V and 4 from J, leaving 18 bases between them. The CDR3 contains 16 residues. CDR1 is SGHRS and CDR2 is YFSETQ in the germline V gene.

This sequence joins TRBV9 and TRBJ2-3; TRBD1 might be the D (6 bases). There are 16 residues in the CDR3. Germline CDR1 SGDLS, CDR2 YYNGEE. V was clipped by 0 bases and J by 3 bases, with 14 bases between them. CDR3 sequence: CASSVASGVRTDTQYF. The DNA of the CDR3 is TGTGCCAGCAGCGTAGCATCAGGGGTCAGGACAGATACGCAGTATTTT.

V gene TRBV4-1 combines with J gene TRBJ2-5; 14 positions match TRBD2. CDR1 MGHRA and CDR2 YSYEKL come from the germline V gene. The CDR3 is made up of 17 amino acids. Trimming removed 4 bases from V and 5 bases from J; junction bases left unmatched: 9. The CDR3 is CASSPGTSGGYVETQYF. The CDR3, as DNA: TGCGCCAGCAGCCCTGGGACTAGCGGGGGCTATGTCGAGACCCAGTACTTC.

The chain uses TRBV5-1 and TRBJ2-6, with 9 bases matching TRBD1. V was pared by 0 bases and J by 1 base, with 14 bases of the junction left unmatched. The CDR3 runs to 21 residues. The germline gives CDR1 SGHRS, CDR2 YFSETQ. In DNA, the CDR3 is TGCGCCAGCAGCTTGGTGGGTCCCCTACGGGACAGGGCTTCTGGGGCCAACGTCCTGACTTTC. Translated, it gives CASSLVGPLRDRASGANVLTF. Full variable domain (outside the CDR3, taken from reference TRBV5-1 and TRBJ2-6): KAGVTQTPRYLIKTRGQQVTLSCSPISGHRSVSWYQQTPGQGLQFLFEYFSETQRNKGNFPGRFSGRQFSNSRSEMNVSTLELGDSALYLCASSLVGPLRDRASGANVLTFGAGSRLTVL.

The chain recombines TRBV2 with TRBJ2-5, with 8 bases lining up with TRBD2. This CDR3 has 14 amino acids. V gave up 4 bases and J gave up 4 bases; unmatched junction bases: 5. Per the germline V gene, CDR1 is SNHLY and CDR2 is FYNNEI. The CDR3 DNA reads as TGTGCCAGCAGTGTGGGACTAGGGATAGAGACCCAGTACTTC. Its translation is CASSVGLGIETQYF.

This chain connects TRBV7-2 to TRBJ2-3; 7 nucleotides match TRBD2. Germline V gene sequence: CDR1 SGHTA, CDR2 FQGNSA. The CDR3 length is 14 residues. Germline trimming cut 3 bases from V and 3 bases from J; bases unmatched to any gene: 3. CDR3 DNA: TGTGCCAGCAGCTTCAACGGGGGGACAGATACGCAGTATTTT. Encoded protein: CASSFNGGTDTQYF.

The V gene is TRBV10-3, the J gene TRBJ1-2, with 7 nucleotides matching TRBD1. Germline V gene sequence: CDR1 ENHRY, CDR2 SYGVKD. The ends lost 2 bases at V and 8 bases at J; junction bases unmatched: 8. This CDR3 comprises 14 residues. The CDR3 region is CAISEQTGEGGYTF. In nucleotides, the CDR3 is TGTGCCATCAGTGAGCAAACAGGGGAAGGAGGCTACACCTTC.

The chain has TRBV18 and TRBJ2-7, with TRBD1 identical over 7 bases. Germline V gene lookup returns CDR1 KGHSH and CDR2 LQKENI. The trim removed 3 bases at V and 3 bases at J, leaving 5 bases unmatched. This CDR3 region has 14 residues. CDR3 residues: CASSPTGLDYEQYF. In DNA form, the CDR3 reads TGTGCCAGCTCACCGACAGGGCTGGACTACGAGCAGTACTTC.

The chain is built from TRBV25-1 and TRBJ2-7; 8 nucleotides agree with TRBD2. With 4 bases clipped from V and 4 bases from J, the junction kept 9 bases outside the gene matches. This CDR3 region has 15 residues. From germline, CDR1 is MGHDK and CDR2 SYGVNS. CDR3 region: CASSGAGLGVYEQYF. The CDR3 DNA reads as TGTGCCAGCAGTGGGGCGGGACTAGGGGTGTACGAGCAGTACTTC.

DNA for the CDR3: TGCGCCAGCATGGGGACAGCTAACAATGAGCAGTTCTTC. This codes for CASMGTANNEQFF. V usage is TRBV10-2 and J usage is TRBJ2-1, with 7 bases that match TRBD1. In germline, CDR1 is WSHSY, CDR2 SAAADI. The V gene end was trimmed by 7 bases and the J gene end by 5 bases; junction bases not matched to a gene: 5. This CDR3 has 13 amino acids.

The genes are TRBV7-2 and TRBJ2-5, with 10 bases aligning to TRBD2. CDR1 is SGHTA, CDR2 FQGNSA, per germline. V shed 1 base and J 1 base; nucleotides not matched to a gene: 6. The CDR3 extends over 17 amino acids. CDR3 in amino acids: CASSLVLAGTGQETQYF. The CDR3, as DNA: TGTGCCAGCAGCTTAGTACTAGCGGGAACAGGCCAAGAGACCCAGTACTTC.

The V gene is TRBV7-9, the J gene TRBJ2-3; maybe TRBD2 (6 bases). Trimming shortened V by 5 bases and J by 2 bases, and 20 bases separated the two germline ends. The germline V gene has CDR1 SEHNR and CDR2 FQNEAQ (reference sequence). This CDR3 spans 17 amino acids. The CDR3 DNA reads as TGTGCCAGCAGCCGCACCGAGGTAGCGGATAACACAGATACGCAGTATTTT. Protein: CASSRTEVADNTDTQYF.

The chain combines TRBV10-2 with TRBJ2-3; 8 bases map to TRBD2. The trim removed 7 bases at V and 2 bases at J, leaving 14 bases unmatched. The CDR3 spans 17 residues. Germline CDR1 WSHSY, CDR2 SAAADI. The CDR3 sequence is CASIRGGGGGNTDTQYF. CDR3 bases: TGCGCCAGCATTCGGGGGGGCGGGGGAGGGAACACAGATACGCAGTATTTT.